This T cell receptor beta chain is from a study of T cells in Graves' hyperthyroidism and ophthalmopathy. About the study: Blood from the periphery was taken at initial diagnosis, before any treatment.

V shed 3 bases, J shed 3 bases, and the junction held 11 bases outside the gene matches. Germline CDR1 DFQATT, CDR2 SNEGSKA (reference sequence). The length of the CDR3 is 15 residues. Hyperthyroidism patients were newly diagnosed, had disease duration under 2 months, and were aged 18 to 65 years. Amplified regions were TCR beta CDR3 sequences from RNA transcripts. With the HTBI primer set, the TCR CDR3 went through a first round of RT-PCR. TCRdb itself ran the multiplex PCR reads through MiXCR, one entry per CDR3 protein. The sample contains 370,000 or so distinct CDR3 sequences, less than 20% of which appear only once. This clonotype showed up just a few times.

Input material: blood. The clonotype originates from a woman in her late teens or twenties with Graves' hyperthyroidism that later progressed to Graves' ophthalmopathy. The V call is TRBV20-1, the J call TRBJ2-7; 7 bases are shared with TRBD2. The CDR3 sequence: CSARDRSGWNYEQYF. Here the CDR3 DNA reads TGCAGTGCTAGGGACCGTAGCGGGTGGAACTACGAGCAGTACTTC.